This T cell receptor (beta chain) was captured in a study of T cell repertoires in cytomegalovirus infection. Study information: CMV infection together with matching HLA type was indicated by public TCR beta signatures.

TCRdb called the reads again in MiXCR, with one record for every CDR3 protein. The sample has some 180,000 distinct CDR3 sequences, approximately 19% seen once. The CDR3 totals 15 residues. Trimming at V came to 7 bases and at J to 3 bases, leaving 6 bases not matched to a gene. Comment on this clonotype: Antigen specificity is unknown. A single base separates this from a much larger clone, so it may be a read error.

Study-level findings and limits: The study found HLA-C-restricted CMV-specific TCR beta clonotypes dominating the ex vivo response.

The TCR sequence derives from a human donor in good health (CMV status not recorded). Some clones in this sample may be carry-over from other donors' samples. The rearrangement joins TRBV12-3 or TRBV12-4 to TRBJ2-3; 11 bases match TRBD2. Sequenced input: PBMCs. The CDR3 is CASKIAGGQTDTQYF. DNA for the CDR3: TGTGCCAGCAAAATAGCGGGGGGGCAGACAGATACGCAGTATTTT.